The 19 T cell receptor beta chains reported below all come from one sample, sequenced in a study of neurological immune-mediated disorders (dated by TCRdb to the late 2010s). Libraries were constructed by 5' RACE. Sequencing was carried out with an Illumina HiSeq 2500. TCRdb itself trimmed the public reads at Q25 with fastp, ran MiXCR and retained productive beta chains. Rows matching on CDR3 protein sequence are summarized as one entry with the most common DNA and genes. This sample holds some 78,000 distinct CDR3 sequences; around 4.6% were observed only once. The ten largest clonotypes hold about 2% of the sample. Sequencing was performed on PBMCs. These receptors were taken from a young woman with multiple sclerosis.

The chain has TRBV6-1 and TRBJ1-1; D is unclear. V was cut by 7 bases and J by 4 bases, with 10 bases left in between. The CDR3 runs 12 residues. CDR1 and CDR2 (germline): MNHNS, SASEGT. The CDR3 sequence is CASNERGTEAFF. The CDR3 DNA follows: TGTGCCAGCAACGAGCGGGGCACTGAAGCTTTCTTT.

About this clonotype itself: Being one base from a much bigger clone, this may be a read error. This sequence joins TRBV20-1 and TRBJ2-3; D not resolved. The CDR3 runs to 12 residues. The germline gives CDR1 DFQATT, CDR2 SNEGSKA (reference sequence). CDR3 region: CSAPVFGDKQYF. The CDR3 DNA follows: TGCAGTGCCCCCGTTTTTGGGGATAAGCAGTATTTT.

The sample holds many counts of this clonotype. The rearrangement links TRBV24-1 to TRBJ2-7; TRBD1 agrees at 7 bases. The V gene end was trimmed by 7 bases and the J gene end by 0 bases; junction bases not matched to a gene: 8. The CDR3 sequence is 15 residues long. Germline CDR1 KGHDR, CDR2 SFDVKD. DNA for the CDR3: TGTGCCACCAGCAGAGAACGGGACAGCTCCTACGAGCAGTACTTC. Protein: CATSRERDSSYEQYF.

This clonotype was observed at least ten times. The CDR3 DNA reads as TGTGCCAGCAGCTTGTTTAGAACCGTAGGGAATCAGCCCCAGCATTTT. Its translation is CASSLFRTVGNQPQHF. V and J are TRBV5-5 and TRBJ1-5; D uncertain. The CDR3 totals 16 residues. Between the trimmed V and J ends, which lost 1 base and 4 bases, there was a span of 15 bases. The germline gives CDR1 SGHKS, CDR2 YYEKEE (reference sequence).

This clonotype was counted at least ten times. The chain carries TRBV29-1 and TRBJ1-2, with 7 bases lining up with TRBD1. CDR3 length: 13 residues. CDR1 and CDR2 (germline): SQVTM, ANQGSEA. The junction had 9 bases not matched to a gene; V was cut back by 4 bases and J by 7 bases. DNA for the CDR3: TGCAGCGTTGGGGAAAGGGGGCTGAGTGGCTACACCTTC. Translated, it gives CSVGERGLSGYTF.

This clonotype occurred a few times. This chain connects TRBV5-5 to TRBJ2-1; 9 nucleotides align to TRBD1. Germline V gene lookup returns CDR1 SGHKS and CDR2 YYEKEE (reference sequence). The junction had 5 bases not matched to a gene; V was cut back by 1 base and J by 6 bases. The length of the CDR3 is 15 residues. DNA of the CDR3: TGTGCCAGCAGCTTGTGGGGACAGGGCCTCAATGAGCAGTTCTTC. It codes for CASSLWGQGLNEQFF.

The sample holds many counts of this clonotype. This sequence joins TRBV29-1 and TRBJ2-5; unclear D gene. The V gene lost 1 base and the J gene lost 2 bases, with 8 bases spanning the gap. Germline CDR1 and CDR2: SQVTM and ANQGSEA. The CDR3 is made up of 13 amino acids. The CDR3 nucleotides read TGCAGCGTTGAAGGGTTAGCTCAAGAGACCCAGTACTTC. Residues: CSVEGLAQETQYF.

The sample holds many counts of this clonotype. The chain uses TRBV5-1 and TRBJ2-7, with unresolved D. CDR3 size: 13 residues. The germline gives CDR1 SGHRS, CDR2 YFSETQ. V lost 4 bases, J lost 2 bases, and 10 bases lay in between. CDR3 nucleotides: TGCGCCAGCAGCGACCTAAGGCCCTACGAGCAGTACGTC. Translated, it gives CASSDLRPYEQYV.

The CDR3 sequence: CASSFFPGEETQYF. CDR3 coding DNA: TGCGCCAGCAGCTTCTTCCCGGGAGAAGAGACCCAGTACTTC. V gene TRBV5-1 combines with J gene TRBJ2-5; perhaps TRBD2 as D (6 bases). This CDR3 has 14 residues. V lost 2 bases and J lost 3, with 11 bases in between. Germline lookup yields CDR1 SGHRS and CDR2 YFSETQ.

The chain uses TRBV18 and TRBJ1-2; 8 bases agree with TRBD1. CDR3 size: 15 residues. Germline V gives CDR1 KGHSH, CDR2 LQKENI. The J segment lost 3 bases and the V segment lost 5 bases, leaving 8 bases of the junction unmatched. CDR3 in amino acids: CASSSSLQGDYGYTF. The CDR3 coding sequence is TGTGCCAGCTCATCCAGCCTACAGGGGGACTATGGCTACACCTTC.

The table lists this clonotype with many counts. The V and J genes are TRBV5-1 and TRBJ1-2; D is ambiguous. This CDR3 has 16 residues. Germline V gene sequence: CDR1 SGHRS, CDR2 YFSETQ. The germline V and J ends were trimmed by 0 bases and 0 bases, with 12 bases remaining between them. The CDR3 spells CASSLAVGPANYGYTF. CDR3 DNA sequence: TGCGCCAGCAGCTTGGCCGTCGGGCCTGCTAACTATGGCTACACCTTC.

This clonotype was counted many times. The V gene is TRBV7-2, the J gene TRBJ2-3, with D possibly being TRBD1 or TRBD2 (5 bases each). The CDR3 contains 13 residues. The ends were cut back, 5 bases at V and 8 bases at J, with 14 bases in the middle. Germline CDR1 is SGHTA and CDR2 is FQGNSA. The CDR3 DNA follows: TGTGCCAGCAGCCTAGATTCCGGGACTACGCAGTATTTT. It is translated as CASSLDSGTTQYF.

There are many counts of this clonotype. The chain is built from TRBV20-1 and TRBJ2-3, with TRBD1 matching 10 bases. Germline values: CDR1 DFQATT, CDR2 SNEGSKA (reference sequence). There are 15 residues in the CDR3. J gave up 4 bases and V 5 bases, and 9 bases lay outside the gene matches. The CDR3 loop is CSAPHRDRGPDTQYF. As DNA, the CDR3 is TGCAGTGCTCCACACCGGGACAGGGGTCCAGATACGCAGTATTTT.

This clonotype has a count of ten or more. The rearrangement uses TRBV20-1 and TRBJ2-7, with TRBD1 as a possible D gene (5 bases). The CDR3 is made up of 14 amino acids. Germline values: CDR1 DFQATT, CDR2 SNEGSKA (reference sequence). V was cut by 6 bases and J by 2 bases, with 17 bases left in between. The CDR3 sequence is CSAMGRLGTYEQYF. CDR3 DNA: TGCAGTGCCATGGGGCGGCTAGGAACCTACGAGCAGTACTTC.

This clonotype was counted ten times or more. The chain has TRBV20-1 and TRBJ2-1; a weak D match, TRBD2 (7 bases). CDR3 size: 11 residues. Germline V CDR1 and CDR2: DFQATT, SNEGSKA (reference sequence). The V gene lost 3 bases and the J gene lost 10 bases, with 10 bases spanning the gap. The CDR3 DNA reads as TGCAGTGCTAGCGGGGGGCCCGAGCAGTTCTTC. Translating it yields CSASGGPEQFF.

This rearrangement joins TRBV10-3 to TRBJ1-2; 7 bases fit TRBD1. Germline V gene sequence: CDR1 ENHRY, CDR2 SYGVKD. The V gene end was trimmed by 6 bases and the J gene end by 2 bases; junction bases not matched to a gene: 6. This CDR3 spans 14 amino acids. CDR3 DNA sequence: TGTGCCATCAGGGCGACAGGGACCAACTATGGCTACACCTTC. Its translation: CAIRATGTNYGYTF.

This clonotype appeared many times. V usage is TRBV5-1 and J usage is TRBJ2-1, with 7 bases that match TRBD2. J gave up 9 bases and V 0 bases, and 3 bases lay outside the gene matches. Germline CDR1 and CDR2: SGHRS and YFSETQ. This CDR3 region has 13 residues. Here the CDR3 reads CASSLATSIEQFF. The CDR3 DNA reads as TGCGCCAGCAGCTTGGCGACTAGCATTGAGCAGTTCTTC.

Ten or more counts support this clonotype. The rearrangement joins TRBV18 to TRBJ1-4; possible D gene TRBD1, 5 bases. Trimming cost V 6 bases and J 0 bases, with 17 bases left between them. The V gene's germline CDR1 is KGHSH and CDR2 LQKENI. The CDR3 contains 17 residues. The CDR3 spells CASSQFDAGATNEKLFF. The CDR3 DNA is TGTGCCAGCTCCCAGTTCGACGCGGGGGCAACTAATGAAAAACTGTTTTTT.

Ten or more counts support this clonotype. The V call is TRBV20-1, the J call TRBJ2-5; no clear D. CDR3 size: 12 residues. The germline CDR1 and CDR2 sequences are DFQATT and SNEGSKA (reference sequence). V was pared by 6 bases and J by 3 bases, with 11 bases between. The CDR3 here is CSALRGEETQYF. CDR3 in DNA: TGCAGTGCCCTCAGAGGTGAAGAGACCCAGTACTTC.